This paragraph covers one T cell receptor beta chain sequence. The antigen is unknown. These data originate in a study of T cells expressing NK-cell markers. Findings and limits, study-wide: The same clonotypes also predominated in the CD3+CD56-NKG2C+ fraction of a handful of donors.

TCRdb reanalyzed the 5' RACE reads and collapses them to one entry per CDR3 protein, without DNA. This sample's clone table lists 150,000 to 170,000 distinct CDR3 sequences. The CDR3 has 13 residues. CDR1 and CDR2 from the germline V gene are KGHDR and SFDVKD. This rearrangement joins TRBV24-1 to TRBJ1-2; TCRdb selects TRBD1, and the lack of DNA leaves this call unchecked. This clonotype originated in a woman between 45 and 65 years old in good health. The sample consisted of blood T cells: a sorted CD56 or NKG2C T cell subset, CD4+ or CD8+ T cells, or bulk PBMC T cells (not recorded which). CDR3 in amino acids: CATSDPEGDGYTF.